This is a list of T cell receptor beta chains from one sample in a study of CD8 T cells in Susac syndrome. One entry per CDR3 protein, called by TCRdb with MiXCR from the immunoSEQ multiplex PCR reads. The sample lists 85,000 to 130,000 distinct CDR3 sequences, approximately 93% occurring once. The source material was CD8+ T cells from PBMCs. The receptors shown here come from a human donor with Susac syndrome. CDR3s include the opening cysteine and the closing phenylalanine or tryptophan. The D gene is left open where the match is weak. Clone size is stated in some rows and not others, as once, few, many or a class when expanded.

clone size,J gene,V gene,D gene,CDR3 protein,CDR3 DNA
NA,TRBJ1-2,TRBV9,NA,CASSGSDVTF,TGTGCCAGCAGCGGATCAGACGTAACCTTC
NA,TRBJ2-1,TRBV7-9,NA,CASSQEGPNEQFF,TGTGCCAGCAGCCAGGAGGGGCCCAATGAGCAGTTCTTC
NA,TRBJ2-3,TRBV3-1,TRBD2,CASSQDRGVFTDTQYF,TGTGCCAGCAGCCAAGACCGGGGGGTCTTCACAGATACGCAGTATTTT
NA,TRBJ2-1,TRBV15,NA,CATSPEGRGNEQFF,TGTGCCACCAGCCCCGAAGGCAGGGGCAATGAGCAGTTCTTC
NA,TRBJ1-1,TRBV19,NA,CATTLGNTEAFF,TGTGCCACCACCCTCGGGAACACTGAAGCTTTCTTT
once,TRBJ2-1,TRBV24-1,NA,CATEGGLYNEQFF,TGTGCCACGGAAGGGGGTCTGTACAATGAGCAGTTCTTC
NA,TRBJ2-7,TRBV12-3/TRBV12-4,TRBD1,CASRGQGAYEQYF,TGTGCCAGCAGGGGACAGGGGGCCTACGAGCAGTACTTC
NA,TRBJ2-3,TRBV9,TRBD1,CASSPWDRFTDTQYF,TGTGCCAGCAGCCCATGGGACAGATTCACAGATACGCAGTATTTT
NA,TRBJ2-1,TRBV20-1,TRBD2,CSARDKRGGTNNEQFF,TGCAGTGCTAGAGATAAGCGGGGGGGCACGAACAATGAGCAGTTCTTC
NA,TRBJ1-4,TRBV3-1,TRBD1,CASRPSDRATNEKLFF,TGTGCCAGCAGGCCTTCCGACAGGGCAACTAATGAAAAACTGTTTTTT
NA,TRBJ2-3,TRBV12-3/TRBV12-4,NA,CASRSFSTDTQYF,TGTGCCAGCAGGTCCTTCAGCACAGATACGCAGTATTTT
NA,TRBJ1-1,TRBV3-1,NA,CASSQEGYLTEAFF,TGTGCCAGCAGCCAAGAGGGCTATCTAACTGAAGCTTTCTTT
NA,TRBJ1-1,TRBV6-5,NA,CASSYRGGGTEAFF,TGTGCCAGCAGTTATCGGGGAGGAGGGACTGAAGCTTTCTTT
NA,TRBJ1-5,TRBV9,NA,CASNEDGLGTQPQHF,TGTGCCAGCAACGAGGACGGCCTGGGAACACAGCCCCAGCATTTT
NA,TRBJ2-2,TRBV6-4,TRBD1,CAKSGQANGELFF,TGTGCCAAATCTGGACAGGCTAACGGGGAGCTGTTTTTT
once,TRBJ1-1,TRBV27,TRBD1,CASHQGEGTEAFF,TGTGCCAGCCACCAGGGGGAGGGCACTGAAGCTTTCTTT
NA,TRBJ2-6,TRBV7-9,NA,CASSSGANVLTF,TGTGCCAGCAGCTCTGGGGCCAACGTCCTGACTTTC
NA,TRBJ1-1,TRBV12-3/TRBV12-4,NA,CASSEPGTEAFF,TGTGCCAGCAGTGAGCCGGGCACTGAAGCTTTCTTT
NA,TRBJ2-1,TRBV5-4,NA,CASSASKDPYNEQFF,TGTGCCAGCAGCGCCTCGAAGGACCCATACAATGAGCAGTTCTTC
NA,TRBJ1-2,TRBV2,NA,CASRSPRGYTF,TGTGCCAGCAGGTCCCCTCGGGGCTACACCTTC
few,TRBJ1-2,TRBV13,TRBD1,CASSQGTALNYGYTF,TGTGCCAGCAGTCAAGGGACAGCTCTTAACTATGGCTACACCTTC
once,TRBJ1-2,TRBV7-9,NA,CASSSPGHLNYGYTF,TGTGCCAGCAGCTCACCGGGACACCTCAACTATGGCTACACCTTC
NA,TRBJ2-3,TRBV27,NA,CASRSYLTDTQYF,TGTGCCAGCAGATCCTACCTCACAGATACGCAGTATTTT
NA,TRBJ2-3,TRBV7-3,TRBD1,CASSALTGISTDTQYF,TGTGCCAGCAGCGCCTTGACAGGGATAAGCACAGATACGCAGTATTTT
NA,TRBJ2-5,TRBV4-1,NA,CASSQVTNQQETQYF,TGCGCCAGCAGCCAAGTAACGAACCAACAAGAGACCCAGTACTTC
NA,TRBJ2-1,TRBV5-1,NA,CASSPTRDSGGYEQFF,TGCGCCAGCAGCCCTACCCGGGACTCCGGAGGTTATGAGCAGTTCTTC
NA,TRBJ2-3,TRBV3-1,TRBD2,CASSPRLAVSTDTQYF,TGTGCCAGCAGCCCGAGACTAGCGGTCAGCACAGATACGCAGTATTTT
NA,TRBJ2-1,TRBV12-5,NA,CASGPRGGQRYNEQFF,TGTGCTAGTGGCCCTCGGGGGGGACAGCGTTACAATGAGCAGTTCTTC
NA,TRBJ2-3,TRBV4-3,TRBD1,CASSQDRQGNTDTQYF,TGCGCCAGCAGCCAAGATCGACAGGGAAACACAGATACGCAGTATTTT
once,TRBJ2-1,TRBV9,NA,CASSVTGAYNEQFF,TGTGCCAGCAGCGTTACCGGGGCCTACAATGAGCAGTTCTTC
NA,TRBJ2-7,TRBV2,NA,CASSDEQFYEQYF,TGTGCCAGCAGTGATGAGCAGTTCTACGAGCAGTACTTC
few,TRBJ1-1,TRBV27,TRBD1,CASSLTGLNTEAFF,TGTGCCAGCAGTTTGACAGGGCTGAACACTGAAGCTTTCTTT
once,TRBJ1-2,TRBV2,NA,CASSEGSGYF,TGTGCCAGCAGTGAGGGCTCCGGCTACTTC
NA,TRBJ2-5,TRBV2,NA,CASNDRLGETQYF,TGTGCCAGCAACGACAGGCTTGGGGAGACCCAGTACTTC
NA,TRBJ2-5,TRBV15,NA,CATSRDSPQETQYF,TGTGCCACCAGCAGAGATTCACCCCAAGAGACCCAGTACTTC
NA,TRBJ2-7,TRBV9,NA,CASSVEGSSFYEQYF,TGTGCCAGCAGCGTAGAGGGCTCGAGCTTCTACGAGCAGTACTTC
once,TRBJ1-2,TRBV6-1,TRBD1,CASSPPSRDRLYGYTF,TGTGCCAGCAGTCCGCCCTCCCGGGACAGACTCTATGGCTACACCTTC
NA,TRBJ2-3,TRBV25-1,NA,CASSGGGASDTQYF,TGTGCCAGCAGTGGTGGGGGGGCCTCGGATACGCAGTATTTT
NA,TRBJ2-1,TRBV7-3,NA,CASSLNGDEQFF,TGTGCCAGCAGCTTAAATGGCGATGAGCAGTTCTTC
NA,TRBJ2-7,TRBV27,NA,CASGRGKGYEQYF,TGTGCCAGCGGCAGGGGTAAGGGCTACGAGCAGTACTTC
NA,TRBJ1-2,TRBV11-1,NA,CASSLTGPAYTF,TGTGCCAGCAGCTTAACAGGCCCGGCGTACACCTTC
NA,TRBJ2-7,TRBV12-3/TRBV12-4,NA,CASSSGTHSYEQYF,TGTGCCAGCAGTTCCGGGACACACTCCTACGAGCAGTACTTC
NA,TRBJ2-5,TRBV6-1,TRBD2,CASITILTSRRETQYF,TGTGCCAGCATCACCATCTTGACTAGCAGAAGGGAGACCCAGTACTTC
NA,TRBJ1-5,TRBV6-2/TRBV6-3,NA,CASSYGPNQPQHF,TGTGCCAGCAGTTATGGACCGAATCAGCCCCAGCATTTT
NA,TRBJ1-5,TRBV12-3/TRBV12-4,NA,CASSLVGRFQHF,TGTGCCAGCAGTTTAGTCGGTAGGTTTCAGCATTTT
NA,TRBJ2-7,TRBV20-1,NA,CSAIEDYTSYEQYF,TGCAGTGCCATCGAGGACTATACCTCCTACGAGCAGTACTTC
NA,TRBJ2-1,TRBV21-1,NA,CASTSGLSYNEQFF,TGTGCCAGCACCAGCGGCCTCTCCTACAATGAGCAGTTCTTC
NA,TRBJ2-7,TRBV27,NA,CASSLDTNTYEQYF,TGTGCCAGCAGTTTAGACACCAATACCTACGAGCAGTACTTC
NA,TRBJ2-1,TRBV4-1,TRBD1,CASSHTGQGYNEQFF,TGCGCCAGCAGCCACACGGGACAGGGGTACAATGAGCAGTTCTTC
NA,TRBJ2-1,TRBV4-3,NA,CASSQDRGAVEQFF,TGCGCCAGCAGCCAAGACAGGGGAGCTGTTGAGCAGTTCTTC
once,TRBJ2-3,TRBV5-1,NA,CASQSLQGSGTDTQYF,TGCGCCAGCCAAAGCCTACAGGGATCTGGCACAGATACGCAGTATTTT
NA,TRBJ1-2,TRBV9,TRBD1,CASSTGVGGYTF,TGTGCCAGCAGCACAGGGGTGGGTGGCTACACCTTC
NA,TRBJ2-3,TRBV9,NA,CASSVAGTSPDTQYF,TGTGCCAGCAGCGTAGCAGGGACTTCCCCAGATACGCAGTATTTT
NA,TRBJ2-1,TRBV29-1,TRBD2,CSVGPRGGGGTNNEQFF,TGCAGCGTTGGTCCCCGGGGGGGCGGGGGGACCAACAATGAGCAGTTCTTC
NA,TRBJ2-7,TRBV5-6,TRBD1,CASSGGTGGYEQYF,TGTGCCAGCAGCGGCGGGACAGGGGGATACGAGCAGTACTTC
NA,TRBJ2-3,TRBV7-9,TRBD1,CASSFRTGGLTDTQYF,TGTGCCAGCAGCTTCCGGACAGGGGGCCTAACAGATACGCAGTATTTT
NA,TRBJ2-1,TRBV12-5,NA,CASGLGSSYNEQFF,TGTGCTAGTGGTTTGGGCAGCTCCTACAATGAGCAGTTCTTC
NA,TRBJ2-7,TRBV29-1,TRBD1,CSVLTGEAHEQYF,TGCAGCGTCCTGACAGGGGAAGCTCACGAGCAGTACTTC